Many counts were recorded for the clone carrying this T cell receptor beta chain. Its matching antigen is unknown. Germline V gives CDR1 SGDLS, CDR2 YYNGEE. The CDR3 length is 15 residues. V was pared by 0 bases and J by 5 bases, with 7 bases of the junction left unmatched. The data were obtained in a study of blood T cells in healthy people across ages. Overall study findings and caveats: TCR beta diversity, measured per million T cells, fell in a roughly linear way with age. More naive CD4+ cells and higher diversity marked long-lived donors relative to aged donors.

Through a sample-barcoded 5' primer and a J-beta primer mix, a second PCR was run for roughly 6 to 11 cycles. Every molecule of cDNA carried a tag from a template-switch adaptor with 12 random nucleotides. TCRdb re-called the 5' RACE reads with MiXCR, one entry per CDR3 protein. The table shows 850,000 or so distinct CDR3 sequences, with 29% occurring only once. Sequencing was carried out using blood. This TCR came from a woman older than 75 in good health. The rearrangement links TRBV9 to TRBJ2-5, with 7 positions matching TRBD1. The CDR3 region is CASSVVQGQVETQYF. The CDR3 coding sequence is TGTGCCAGCAGCGTAGTACAGGGGCAGGTGGAGACCCAGTACTTC.